The source of this TCR beta chain is a study of T cells in Graves' hyperthyroidism and ophthalmopathy. Using RNA transcripts as the source, TCR beta CDR3 regions were amplified. HTBI primers were employed in a first-round RT-PCR of the TCR CDR3. From the multiplex PCR reads, TCRdb called clonotypes with MiXCR, one entry per CDR3 protein. The sample lists some 350,000 distinct CDR3 sequences; approximately 14% were seen once. Regarding the study as a whole: Researchers found most expanded thyroid clonotypes above 0.001 in blood as well.

With V trimmed by 6 bases and J by 6 bases, 10 bases remained unmatched. The V gene's germline CDR1 is MNHNS and CDR2 SASEGT. This CDR3 has 17 residues. Aged 18 to 65, the patients had hyperthyroidism that was newly diagnosed and had lasted under 2 months. With regard to this clonotype: Its antigen is currently unknown.

The gene calls are TRBV6-1 and TRBJ2-3, with 15 bases aligning to TRBD2. Material for sequencing was blood. This receptor was obtained from a woman younger than 35 with Graves' hyperthyroidism that later progressed to Graves' ophthalmopathy. The CDR3 nucleotides are TGTGCCAGCAGCCAAACCGGGACTAGCGGGGGGCATGATACGCAGTATTTT. It specifies CASSQTGTSGGHDTQYF.